The 13 T cell receptor beta chains below were found in one sample sequenced in a study of beta chain features in type 1 diabetes. The entirety of the isolated RNA underwent reverse transcription, so expressed TCRB transcripts were sequenced. TCRdb's copy holds only in-frame clones and misses some; the assay was immunoSEQ multiplex PCR. The sample lists under 950,000 clones; roughly 15% were seen once. Sequenced material: naive CD4+ T cells from blood. These receptors all stem from a woman between 18 and 29 years old in good health.

This clone was detected a few times. V gene TRBV10-3 combines with J gene TRBJ1-5; D is uncertain. The length of the CDR3 is 17 residues. V gave up 0 bases and J gave up 0 bases, with 12 bases separating them. Looked up from germline, CDR1 is ENHRY and CDR2 is SYGVKD. As DNA, the CDR3 is TGTGCCATCAGTGAGTCGAACGTTGCTTATAGCAATCAGCCCCAGCATTTT. This encodes CAISESNVAYSNQPQHF.

The CDR3 is CASRAPAGGETQYF. The CDR3 DNA sequence: TGTGCCAGCAGGGCCCCGGCGGGAGGAGAGACCCAGTACTTC. This sequence joins TRBV7-2 and TRBJ2-5; 8 nucleotides match TRBD2. The CDR3 length is 14 residues. Germline V lookup: CDR1 SGHTA, CDR2 FQGNSA. V lost 6 bases, J lost 4 bases, and 7 bases stayed unmatched.

The chain has TRBV7-9 and TRBJ2-1; 13 nucleotides line up with TRBD2. V was pared by 4 bases and J by 6 bases, with 12 bases of the junction left unmatched. The CDR3 runs to 18 residues. The V gene's germline CDR1 is SEHNR and CDR2 FQNEAQ (reference sequence). The CDR3 nucleotides are TGTGCCAGCAGCTCGCGCCCGGGACTAGCGGGACCCTCCAATGAGCAGTTCTTC. It is translated as CASSSRPGLAGPSNEQFF.

The rearrangement uses TRBV19 and TRBJ1-2; 7 bases are a match to TRBD1. The length of the CDR3 is 13 residues. Germline assignment: CDR1 LNHDA and CDR2 SQIVND (reference sequence). V was clipped by 4 bases and J by 4 bases; unmatched bases: 3. The CDR3 here is CASSRDRPYGYTF. The CDR3 DNA reads as TGTGCCAGTAGTAGGGACAGACCCTATGGCTACACCTTC.

The CDR3 loop is CASRAGHGYGYTF. CDR3 DNA sequence: TGTGCCAGCAGGGCGGGTCATGGCTATGGCTACACCTTC. This chain connects TRBV6-5 to TRBJ1-2; no firm D call. Germline V gene lookup returns CDR1 MNHEY and CDR2 SVGAGI. The CDR3 totals 13 residues. V lost 6 bases to trimming and J lost 4 bases, with 12 bases between them.

The rearrangement joins TRBV6-1 to TRBJ2-7, with D unclear. The CDR3 extends over 11 amino acids. The germline V and J ends were trimmed by 5 bases and 3 bases, with 5 bases remaining between them. Germline V gives CDR1 MNHNS, CDR2 SASEGT. The CDR3 nucleotides are TGTGCCAGCAGTATTAACTACGAGCAGTACTTC. Its protein is CASSINYEQYF.

J is TRBJ1-5 and V is TRBV4-2; tentatively, D is TRBD1 (5 bases). Trimming left V 3 bases short and J 3 bases short, with 12 bases between. CDR1 is LGHNA and CDR2 is YNFKEQ in the germline V gene. The CDR3 has 15 amino acids. The DNA for the CDR3 is TGTGCCAGCAGCCAGAACCAGGGTCTCAATCAGCCCCAGCATTTT. This encodes CASSQNQGLNQPQHF.

The chain has TRBV10-3 and TRBJ1-1, with D perhaps TRBD1 (5 bases). Deletions cut 3 bases from V and 7 bases from J, with 15 bases between. The germline CDR1 and CDR2 sequences are ENHRY and SYGVKD. The CDR3 is 14 amino acids. CDR3 DNA: TGTGCCATCAGTGACTGGCAGGGATGGGGTGAAGCTTTCTTT. Its protein is CAISDWQGWGEAFF.

This clone was detected a few times. Within the sample, other DNA sequences also encode this same CDR3. The CDR3, as DNA: TGTGCCAGCAGCTTGGGACTGAGCACAGATACGCAGTATTTT. Translation gives CASSLGLSTDTQYF. The genes are TRBV7-3 and TRBJ2-3; TRBD2 might be the D (6 bases). Germline V gives CDR1 SGHTA, CDR2 FQGTGA. This CDR3 comprises 14 residues. Trimming pared 3 bases from V and 0 bases from J, leaving 7 bases between. Looking up the rest from reference TRBV7-3 and TRBJ2-3 gives the full variable domain: GAGVSQTPSNKVTEKGKYVELRCDPISGHTALYWYRQSLGQGPEFLIYFQGTGAADDSGLPNDRFFAVRPEGSVSTLKIQRTERGDSAVYLCASSLGLSTDTQYFGPGTRLTVL.

This clone has more than one count but fewer than ten. The chain links TRBV2 to TRBJ1-1; unclear D gene. Germline V lookup: CDR1 SNHLY, CDR2 FYNNEI. There are 13 residues in the CDR3. The V gene lost 7 bases and the J gene lost 1 base, with 10 bases spanning the gap. The CDR3 nucleotides are TGTGCCAGCACCCGGGAATGGAACACTGAAGCTTTCTTT. Its protein product is CASTREWNTEAFF.

CDR3 coding DNA: TGTGCCAGCAGTGAGGAAGGGGCACCTGGGGCCAACGTCCTGACTTTC. This encodes CASSEEGAPGANVLTF. The rearrangement links TRBV25-1 to TRBJ2-6, with a tentative D call TRBD1 (5 bases). The CDR3 is 16 residues long. Trimming left V 3 bases short and J 2 bases short, with 11 bases between. Germline V gene data show CDR1 as MGHDK and CDR2 as SYGVNS.

The CDR3 DNA reads TGTGCCAGCAGCGCGGGACTGCCGGGACTAGCGAACTCCTACGAGCAGTACTTC. Its protein is CASSAGLPGLANSYEQYF. The chain joins TRBV11-2 to TRBJ2-7, with TRBD2 identical over 10 bases. Looked up from germline, CDR1 is SGHAT and CDR2 is FQNNGV. Trimming took 5 bases from V and 0 from J; bases not matched to a gene: 13. This CDR3 has 18 residues.

The chain couples TRBV4-1 to TRBJ2-1; D not resolved. V shed 1 base and J shed 3 bases, with 7 bases lying between them. The CDR3 is 14 residues long. From germline, CDR1 is MGHRA and CDR2 YSYEKL. The CDR3 protein is CASSQVGFYNEQFF. CDR3 DNA sequence: TGCGCCAGCAGCCAAGTTGGCTTCTACAATGAGCAGTTCTTC.